These 10 T cell receptor beta chains were sequenced from one sample in a study of shared clonotypes between healthy human individuals. Selected positively for CCR7 and CD45RO-negative, naive CD8 cells excluded terminally differentiated effector memory CD45RA+ cells. The data were produced by immunoSEQ multiplex PCR, yet TCRdb's version contains in-frame clones alone and is incomplete. The sample consists of about 1,800,000 clones, over 85% of them appearing once. Sequenced input: naive CD8+ T cells sorted from blood. The source is a man between 18 and 35 years old in good health.

The V gene is TRBV5-1, the J gene TRBJ2-3; no definite D call. The ends were cut back, 0 bases at V and 2 bases at J, with 13 bases in the middle. There are 16 residues in the CDR3. The germline CDR1 and CDR2 sequences are SGHRS and YFSETQ. Here the CDR3 DNA reads TGCGCCAGCAGCTTGGGGTGGGTAGGGCTCACAGATACGCAGTATTTT. Its translation: CASSLGWVGLTDTQYF.

This chain joins TRBV15 and TRBJ2-3; TRBD2 is a possible D gene (6 bases). The CDR3 is 14 residues long. Germline V gene sequence: CDR1 LNHNV, CDR2 YYDKDF (reference sequence). V gave up 8 bases and J gave up 5 bases, with 17 bases separating them. For the CDR3, the DNA is TGTGCCACCGGACCGGGACTCCGGCAAGATACGCAGTATTTT. This gives the protein CATGPGLRQDTQYF. Drawing the rest from reference TRBV15 and TRBJ2-3, the complete variable domain is DAMVIQNPRYQVTQFGKPVTLSCSQTLNHNVMYWYQQKSSQAPKLLFHYYDKDFNNEADTPDNFQSRRPNTSFCFLDIRSPGLGDTAMYLCATGPGLRQDTQYFGPGTRLTVL.

The V gene is TRBV5-4, the J gene TRBJ2-7, with 10 bases aligning to TRBD2. CDR1 is SGHNT and CDR2 is YYREEE in the germline V gene (reference sequence). The V and J ends lost 0 bases and 4 bases, in that order; junction bases with no gene match: 7. The CDR3 loop spans 16 amino acids. CDR3 nucleotides: TGTGCCAGCAGCTTGGCTAGCGGGGGTCCTTGGTACGAGCAGTACTTC. Amino acid sequence: CASSLASGGPWYEQYF.

The chain has TRBV13 and TRBJ2-5; TRBD1 aligns across 9 bases. Germline V gene data show CDR1 as PRHDT and CDR2 as FYEKMQ (reference sequence). The CDR3 has 15 residues. The V gene end was trimmed by 5 bases and the J gene end by 1 base; junction bases not matched to a gene: 5. The CDR3 region has the DNA TGTGCCAGCAGCCCAGGACAGGGGCCCCAAGAGACCCAGTACTTC. Its translation: CASSPGQGPQETQYF.

The V call is TRBV6-5, the J call TRBJ2-1; D unresolved. The V gene's germline CDR1 is MNHEY and CDR2 SVGAGI. Trimming left V 0 bases short and J 4 bases short, with 7 bases between. The CDR3 runs to 14 residues. DNA of the CDR3: TGTGCCAGCAGTTACTCGAACATGTACAATGAGCAGTTCTTC. This encodes CASSYSNMYNEQFF.

The CDR3 reads CASSLSPPSGRNYNEQFF. The CDR3 DNA follows: TGTGCCAGCAGCTTATCCCCCCCTAGCGGGAGGAACTACAATGAGCAGTTCTTC. The V gene is TRBV7-6, the J gene TRBJ2-1, with 11 bases fitting TRBD2. The germline V gene has CDR1 SGHVS and CDR2 FNYEAQ. The CDR3 has 18 amino acids. J was trimmed by 3 bases and V by 2 bases; bases with no gene match: 9.

V and J are TRBV21-1 and TRBJ1-3; the DNA was not used to check the table's D call, TRBD1. TRBV21-1 is classified as a pseudogene. The CDR3 runs to 17 residues. The DNA of the CDR3 is TGTGCCAGTCCGCCCCAGGACACCGGGACAGCCGGAAACACCATATATTTT. This gives the protein CASPPQDTGTAGNTIYF.

The chain combines TRBV28 with TRBJ2-7; tentative D call: TRBD1 (7 bases). The V gene lost 4 bases and the J gene lost 4 bases, with 17 bases spanning the gap. This CDR3 is built from 15 residues. CDR1 is MDHEN, CDR2 SYDVKM, per germline. CDR3 coding DNA: TGTGCCAGCAGTTACCAGGGGGGCAGGGCGTACGAGCAGTACTTC. The encoded protein is CASSYQGGRAYEQYF.

The chain uses TRBV12-5 and TRBJ1-4, with 7 bases aligning to TRBD1. Germline CDR1 reads LGHNT; CDR2 reads FRNRAP. This CDR3 has 16 residues. After removal of 0 bases from V and 8 bases from J, the junction contained 9 bases not matched to a gene. The CDR3 region has the DNA TGTGCTAGTGGTTTGGTCGTACAGGGGCGGGTCGAAAAACTGTTTTTT. The encoded protein is CASGLVVQGRVEKLFF.

The rearrangement links TRBV7-6 to TRBJ1-1; 12 bases are a match to TRBD1. V was pared by 8 bases and J by 0 bases, with 7 bases of the junction left unmatched. The CDR3 spans 16 residues. Germline assignment: CDR1 SGHVS and CDR2 FNYEAQ. In DNA form, the CDR3 reads TGTGCCAGCTCTGGGACAGGGGGCTTTATGAACACTGAAGCTTTCTTT. Amino acid sequence: CASSGTGGFMNTEAFF.